This TCR beta chain derives from a study of blood T cell repertoires in COVID-19. This CDR3 is 16 amino acids long. V shed 6 bases and J 4 bases; nucleotides not matched to a gene: 12. CDR1 SEHNR and CDR2 FQNEAQ come from the germline V gene (reference sequence). Cohorts were based on clinical histories the participants reported. Assay used: immunoSEQ multiplex PCR; TCRdb lists only in-frame clones, some missing. The sample has around 300,000 clones; 89% are singletons. The clonotype originates from a woman aged 55-70 years who had recovered from COVID-19. The rearrangement uses TRBV7-9 and TRBJ2-7, with 10 bases that match TRBD1. The sample comprised PBMCs or T cells enriched from blood (not recorded which). The CDR3 DNA reads as TGTGCCAGCAGATCAATTCGACAGGGGGCTAGGTACGAGCAGTACTTC. It specifies CASRSIRQGARYEQYF.